This entry features one T cell receptor (beta chain) sequence. These data belong to a study of human T cells and chemical hapten exposure. Time point specified: patch test 2, 6 weeks after DPC sensitization. Stated treatment: therapeutic diphenylcyclopropenone sensitization with weekly scalp DPC. With 5 bases removed from V and 7 bases from J, the gap between germline ends came to 26 bases. The length of the CDR3 is 16 residues. Germline lookup yields CDR1 SQVTM and CDR2 ANQGSEA. TCRdb redid the calling of the RACE reads with MiXCR, one entry per CDR3 protein. In the table there are about 140,000 distinct CDR3 sequences, over 9.5% of which are singletons.

The specimen was whole blood, collected in connection with sensitization to the hapten diphenylcyclopropenone (DPC). The source is a woman aged 50 to 65 with alopecia areata. Some clones in this sample may be carry-over from other donors' samples. The V call is TRBV29-1, the J call TRBJ1-1, with a weak D call TRBD1 (5 bases). This chain's CDR3 is CSVKVVGTLGGSEAFF. CDR3 bases: TGCAGCGTTAAAGTTGTCGGGACTTTGGGGGGTAGTGAAGCTTTCTTT.